This passage covers 18 T cell receptor beta chains from one sample sequenced in a study of T cells in Graves' hyperthyroidism and ophthalmopathy. The investigators amplified TCR beta CDR3 regions from RNA transcripts. The HTBI set primed first-round TCR CDR3 RT-PCR. TCRdb fed the multiplex PCR reads into MiXCR, producing one record per CDR3 protein. Seen here are over 700,000 distinct CDR3 sequences, about 35% observed once, and the top ten hold roughly 30%. Sequencing used blood. These receptors were taken from a woman aged 40 to 50 with Graves' hyperthyroidism.

This clonotype has a count of ten or more. This chain uses TRBV20-1 with TRBJ2-5; D not resolved. Germline V gene lookup returns CDR1 DFQATT and CDR2 SNEGSKA (reference sequence). The ends were cut back, 2 bases at V and 3 bases at J, with 7 bases in the middle. This CDR3 contains 12 residues. DNA for the CDR3: TGCAGTGCTAGATTCGGTGAAGAGACCCAGTACTTC. Amino acid sequence: CSARFGEETQYF.

As concerns this clonotype: A much larger clone differs from this one at a single base, so this may be a read error. This CDR3 is missing its conserved last phenylalanine or tryptophan, likely due to a read error. V gene TRBV29-1 combines with J gene TRBJ1-2; D might be TRBD1 (6 bases). Looked up from germline, CDR1 is SQVTM and CDR2 is ANQGSEA. Deletions cut 0 bases from V and 0 bases from J, with 20 bases between. CDR3 size: 18 residues. As DNA, the CDR3 is TGCAGCGTTGAAGATCTAGTCAAGTACAGGGCCCCTAACTATGGCTACACCCTC. Translated, it gives CSVEDLVKYRAPNYGYTL.

This clonotype was observed many times. This chain joins TRBV7-9 and TRBJ1-4, with D unresolved. V was pared by 5 bases and J by 7 bases, with 8 bases between. The CDR3 has 12 residues. The germline V gene encodes CDR1 SEHNR and CDR2 FQNEAQ (reference sequence). Here the CDR3 DNA reads TGTGCCAGCAGCCCGACGTCTGAAAAACTGTTTTTT. It encodes CASSPTSEKLFF.

The CDR3 DNA sequence: TGTGCCACCAGTGATTGGGACTCCCAGGGTGAGCAGTTCTTC. Its protein product is CATSDWDSQGEQFF. The chain recombines TRBV24-1 with TRBJ2-1; perhaps TRBD2 as D (6 bases). The CDR3 loop spans 14 amino acids. Trimming took off 2 bases at V and 9 bases at J, with 13 bases between the two ends. Germline CDR1 is KGHDR and CDR2 is SFDVKD.

This clonotype was recorded a few times. The chain carries TRBV12-3 or TRBV12-4 and TRBJ1-5, with D perhaps matching TRBD1 (6 bases). There are 13 residues in the CDR3. Trimming left V 6 bases short and J 3 bases short, with 9 bases between. This CDR3 reads CASRDSANQPQHF. The CDR3 nucleotides are TGTGCCAGCAGGGACAGCGCCAATCAGCCCCAGCATTTT.

The rearrangement uses TRBV25-1 and TRBJ1-2, with 11 bases matching TRBD1. The CDR3 length is 15 residues. The J segment lost 3 bases and the V segment lost 3 bases, leaving 3 bases of the junction unmatched. Germline V gives CDR1 MGHDK, CDR2 SYGVNS. CDR3 residues: CASSDPGQGDYGYTF. The CDR3 DNA is TGTGCCAGCAGTGACCCGGGACAGGGGGACTATGGCTACACCTTC.

This clonotype was counted many times. The chain couples TRBV7-2 to TRBJ1-1, with D unresolved. The CDR3 sequence is 13 residues long. Germline V CDR1 and CDR2: SGHTA, FQGNSA. Trimming shortened V by 5 bases and J by 7 bases, and 14 bases separated the two germline ends. The DNA of the CDR3 is TGTGCCAGCAGCGACTACTTGTCGGATGAAGCTTTCTTT. This codes for CASSDYLSDEAFF.

This clonotype was recorded at least ten times. V usage is TRBV10-3 and J usage is TRBJ1-2; D unclear. This CDR3 spans 15 amino acids. V dropped 10 bases and J dropped 2 bases, with 20 bases sitting between them. Germline V gene data show CDR1 as ENHRY and CDR2 as SYGVKD. This CDR3 reads CASSSPRTGNYGYTF. CDR3 in DNA: TGTGCCAGCAGCTCCCCCCGGACGGGGAACTATGGCTACACCTTC.

This clonotype showed up many times. This chain joins TRBV19 and TRBJ1-1; no definite D call. V lost 5 bases to trimming and J lost 4 bases, with 11 bases between them. CDR3 length: 13 residues. Germline CDR1 is LNHDA and CDR2 is SQIVND (reference sequence). The CDR3 nucleotides are TGTGCCAGTAGTGGGGTTTGGGGCACTGAAGCTTTCTTT. This gives the protein CASSGVWGTEAFF.

This clonotype has ten or more counts. The genes are TRBV19 and TRBJ1-1, with a possible D match to TRBD1 (5 bases). This CDR3 has 13 residues. Germline V lookup: CDR1 LNHDA, CDR2 SQIVND (reference sequence). V gave up 9 bases and J gave up 6 bases, with 17 bases separating them. The CDR3 DNA reads TGTGCCAGGATGGGACCTCCGGTAGCTGAAGCTTTCTTT. Protein product: CARMGPPVAEAFF.

The chain employs TRBV7-2 and TRBJ1-1, with 7 nucleotides matching TRBD1. Trimming took 5 bases from V and 5 from J; bases not matched to a gene: 11. The CDR3 runs to 15 residues. Germline V gene data show CDR1 as SGHTA and CDR2 as FQGNSA. The CDR3 DNA reads as TGTGCCAGCAGCCATGGGGACAGAAGGAGTACTGAAGCTTTCTTT. This encodes CASSHGDRRSTEAFF.

This chain links TRBV30 with TRBJ1-6; D ambiguous. Germline CDR1 GTSNPN, CDR2 SVGIG (reference sequence). There are 15 residues in the CDR3. Trimming left V 2 bases short and J 3 bases short, with 11 bases between. The CDR3 is CAWSQHYDYNSPLHF. CDR3 bases: TGTGCCTGGAGTCAACACTACGACTATAATTCACCCCTCCACTTT.

To note about this clonotype: With a much larger clone just one base away, this may be a read error. The rearrangement joins TRBV12-5 to TRBJ2-5; D is ambiguous. Germline lookup yields CDR1 LGHNT and CDR2 FRNRAP. This CDR3 contains 11 residues. V lost 5 bases and J 7 bases, leaving 8 bases between the germline ends. The CDR3 sequence: CASGPPPTQYF. The CDR3 DNA reads TGTGCTAGTGGTCCTCCACCGACCCAGTACTTC.

This clonotype turned up a few times. This chain joins TRBV29-1 and TRBJ2-7; unclear D gene. The CDR3 extends over 13 amino acids. Germline assignment: CDR1 SQVTM and CDR2 ANQGSEA. The germline V and J ends were trimmed by 2 bases and 1 base, with 9 bases remaining between them. CDR3 DNA sequence: TGCAGCGTTGAATTTGAGAAGTCCTACGAGCAGTACTTC. Translated: CSVEFEKSYEQYF.

With respect to this clonotype: The germline gene is not matched at one end of the junction; a read error may be the cause. The gene calls are TRBV2 and TRBJ2-2, with 9 positions matching TRBD2. There are 17 residues in the CDR3. Per the germline V gene, CDR1 is SNHLY and CDR2 is FYNNEI. CDR3 sequence (DNA): TGTGCCAGCAGAGCCACAGGACTAGCGTCCGACACCGGGAAGCTGTTTTTT. Its protein is CASRATGLASDTGKLFF.

The chain carries TRBV10-3 and TRBJ2-7; possibly TRBD1 for D (5 bases). This CDR3 comprises 13 residues. V was pared by 0 bases and J by 3 bases, with 6 bases between. CDR1 and CDR2 from the germline V gene are ENHRY and SYGVKD. CDR3 protein: CAISESDIYEQYF. The CDR3 DNA follows: TGTGCCATCAGTGAGTCGGACATCTACGAGCAGTACTTC.

The chain uses TRBV7-2 and TRBJ2-7; D may be TRBD2 (6 bases). This CDR3 spans 17 amino acids. The V and J ends lost 5 bases and 2 bases respectively, with 22 bases between them. CDR1 SGHTA and CDR2 FQGNSA come from the germline V gene. This CDR3 reads CASSTRLPRGRTYEQYF. The CDR3 nucleotides read TGTGCCAGCAGCACACGACTACCTCGGGGGAGAACCTACGAGCAGTACTTC.

The J gene is TRBJ1-3, the V gene TRBV3-1; D unresolved. This CDR3 region has 16 residues. Germline V gives CDR1 LGHDT, CDR2 YNNKEL (reference sequence). V was pared by 4 bases and J by 2 bases, with 15 bases between. CDR3 residues: CASSLGFQIAGNTIYF. CDR3 coding DNA: TGTGCCAGCAGCCTCGGTTTTCAAATAGCTGGAAACACCATATATTTT.